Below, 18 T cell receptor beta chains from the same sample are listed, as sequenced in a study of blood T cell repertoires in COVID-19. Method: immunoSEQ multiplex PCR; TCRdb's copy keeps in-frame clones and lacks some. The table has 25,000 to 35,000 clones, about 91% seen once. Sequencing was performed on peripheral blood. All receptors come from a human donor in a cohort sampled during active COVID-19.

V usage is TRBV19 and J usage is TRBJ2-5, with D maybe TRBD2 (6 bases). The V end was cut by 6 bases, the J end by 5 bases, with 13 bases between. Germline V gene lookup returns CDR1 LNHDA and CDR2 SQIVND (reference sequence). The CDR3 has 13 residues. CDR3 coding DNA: TGTGCCAGTAGCCACGGACTATTTGAGACCCAGTACTTC. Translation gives CASSHGLFETQYF.

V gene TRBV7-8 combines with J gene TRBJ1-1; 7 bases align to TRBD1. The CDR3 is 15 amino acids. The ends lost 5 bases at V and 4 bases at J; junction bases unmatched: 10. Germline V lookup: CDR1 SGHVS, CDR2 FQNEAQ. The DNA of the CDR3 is TGTGCCAGCAGCATGACAGGGCCAGTTTTCACTGAAGCTTTCTTT. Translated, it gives CASSMTGPVFTEAFF.

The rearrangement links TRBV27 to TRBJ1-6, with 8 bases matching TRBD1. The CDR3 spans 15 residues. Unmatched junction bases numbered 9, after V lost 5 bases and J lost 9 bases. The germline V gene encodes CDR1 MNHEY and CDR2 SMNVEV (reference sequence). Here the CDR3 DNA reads TGTGCCAGCAGTCGCAGACAGGGGATTCGTTCACCCCTCCACTTT. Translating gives CASSRRQGIRSPLHF.

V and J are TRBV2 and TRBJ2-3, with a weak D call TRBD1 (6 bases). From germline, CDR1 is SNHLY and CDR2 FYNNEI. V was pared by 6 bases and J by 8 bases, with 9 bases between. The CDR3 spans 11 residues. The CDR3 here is CASSQGGTQYF. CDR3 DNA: TGTGCCAGCAGCCAAGGGGGTACGCAGTATTTT.

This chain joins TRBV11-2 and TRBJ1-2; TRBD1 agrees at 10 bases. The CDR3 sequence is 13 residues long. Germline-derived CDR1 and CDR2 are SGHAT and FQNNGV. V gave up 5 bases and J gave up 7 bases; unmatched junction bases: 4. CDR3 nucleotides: TGTGCCAGCAGCAAGACAGGGGGCGGTGGCTACACCTTC. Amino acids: CASSKTGGGGYTF.

The CDR3 nucleotides are TGTGCCAGCAGCTTACGGCGGGTTGGCACCGGGGAGCTGTTTTTT. The encoded protein is CASSLRRVGTGELFF. The V gene is TRBV7-9, the J gene TRBJ2-2; a weak D match, TRBD2 (5 bases). V lost 2 bases to trimming and J lost 4 bases, with 11 bases between them. Germline loops: CDR1 SEHNR, CDR2 FQNEAQ (reference sequence). This CDR3 contains 15 residues. The variable domain in full, completed from reference TRBV7-9 and TRBJ2-2, reads DTGVSQNPRHKITKRGQNVTFRCDPISEHNRLYWYRQTLGQGPEFLTYFQNEAQLEKSRLLSDRFSAERPKGSFSTLEIQRTEQGDSAMYLCASSLRRVGTGELFFGEGSRLTVL.

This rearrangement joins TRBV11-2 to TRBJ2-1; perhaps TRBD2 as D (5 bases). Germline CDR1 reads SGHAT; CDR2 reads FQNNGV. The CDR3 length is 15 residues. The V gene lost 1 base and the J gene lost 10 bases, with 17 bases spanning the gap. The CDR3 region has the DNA TGTGCCAGCAGCTTAGTCGGGGTGGGAAACGGGGAGCAGTTCTTC. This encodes CASSLVGVGNGEQFF.

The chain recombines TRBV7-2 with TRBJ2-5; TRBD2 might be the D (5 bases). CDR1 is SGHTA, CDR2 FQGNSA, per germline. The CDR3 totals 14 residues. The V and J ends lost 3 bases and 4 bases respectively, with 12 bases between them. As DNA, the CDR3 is TGTGCCAGCAGCTTCTCTGGTGGGAGAGAGACCCAGTACTTC. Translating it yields CASSFSGGRETQYF. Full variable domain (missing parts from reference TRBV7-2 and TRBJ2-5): GAGVSQSPSNKVTEKGKDVELRCDPISGHTALYWYRQSLGQGLEFLIYFQGNSAPDKSGLPSDRFSAERTGGSVSTLTIQRTQQEDSAVYLCASSFSGGRETQYFGPGTRLLVL.

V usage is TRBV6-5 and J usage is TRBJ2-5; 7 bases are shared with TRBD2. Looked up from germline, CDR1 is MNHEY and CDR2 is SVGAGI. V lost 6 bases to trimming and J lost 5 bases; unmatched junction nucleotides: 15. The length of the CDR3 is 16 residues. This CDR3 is CASSYTRGLVRETQYF. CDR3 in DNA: TGTGCCAGCAGCTACACCCGTGGACTAGTTCGGGAGACCCAGTACTTC.

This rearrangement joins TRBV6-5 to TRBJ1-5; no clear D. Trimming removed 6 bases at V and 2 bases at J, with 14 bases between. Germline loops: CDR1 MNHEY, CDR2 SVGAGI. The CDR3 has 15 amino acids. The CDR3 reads CASRLQRWGNQPQHF. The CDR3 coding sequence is TGTGCCAGCAGGCTTCAGAGGTGGGGCAATCAGCCCCAGCATTTT.

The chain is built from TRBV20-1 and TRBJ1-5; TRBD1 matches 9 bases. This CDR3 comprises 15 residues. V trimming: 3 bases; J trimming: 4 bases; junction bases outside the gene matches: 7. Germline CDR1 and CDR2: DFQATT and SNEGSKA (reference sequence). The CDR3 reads CSASPGTGSNQPQHF. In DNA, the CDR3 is TGCAGTGCTAGTCCCGGGACAGGGAGTAATCAGCCCCAGCATTTT.

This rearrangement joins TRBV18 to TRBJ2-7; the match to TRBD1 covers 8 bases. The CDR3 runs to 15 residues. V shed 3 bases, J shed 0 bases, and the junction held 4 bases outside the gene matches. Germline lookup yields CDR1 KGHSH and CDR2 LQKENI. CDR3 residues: CASSPQGASSYEQYV. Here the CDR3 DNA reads TGTGCCAGCTCACCCCAGGGGGCGAGCTCCTACGAGCAGTACGTC.

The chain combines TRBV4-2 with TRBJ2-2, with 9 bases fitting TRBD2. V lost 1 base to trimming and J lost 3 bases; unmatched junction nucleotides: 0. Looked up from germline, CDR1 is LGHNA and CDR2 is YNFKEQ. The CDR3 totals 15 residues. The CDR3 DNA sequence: TGTGCCAGCAGCCAAGGGACTAGCGACACCGGGGAGCTGTTTTTT. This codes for CASSQGTSDTGELFF.

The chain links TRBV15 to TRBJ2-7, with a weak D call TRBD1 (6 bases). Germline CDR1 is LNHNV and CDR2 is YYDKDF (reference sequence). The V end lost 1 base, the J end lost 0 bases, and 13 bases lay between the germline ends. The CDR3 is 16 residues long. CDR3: CATSRGGTFASYEQYV. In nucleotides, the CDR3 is TGTGCCACCAGCAGAGGGGGGACATTCGCCTCCTACGAGCAGTACGTC.

The CDR3 DNA follows: TGTGCCAGCAGCCCTCACAGGCCCCCCTCTATAGCTTTCTTT. Translated, it gives CASSPHRPPSIAFF. V usage is TRBV7-9 and J usage is TRBJ1-1, with D possibly matching TRBD1 (5 bases). CDR1 and CDR2 from the germline V gene are SEHNR and FQNEAQ (reference sequence). CDR3 length: 14 amino acids. The V gene lost 5 bases and the J gene lost 10 bases, with 20 bases spanning the gap.

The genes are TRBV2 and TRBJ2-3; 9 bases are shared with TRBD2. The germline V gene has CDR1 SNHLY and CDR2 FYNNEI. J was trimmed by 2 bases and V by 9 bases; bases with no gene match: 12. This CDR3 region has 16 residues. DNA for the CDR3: TGTGCCAGTGAGAGGGATCTAGCGGGGAACACAGATACGCAGTATTTT. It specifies CASERDLAGNTDTQYF.

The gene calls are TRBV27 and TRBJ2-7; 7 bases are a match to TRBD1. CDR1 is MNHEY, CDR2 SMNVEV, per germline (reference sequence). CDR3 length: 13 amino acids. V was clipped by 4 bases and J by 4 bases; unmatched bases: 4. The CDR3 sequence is CASSSLQGYEQYV. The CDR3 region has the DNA TGTGCCAGCAGTTCCTTACAGGGGTACGAGCAGTACGTC.

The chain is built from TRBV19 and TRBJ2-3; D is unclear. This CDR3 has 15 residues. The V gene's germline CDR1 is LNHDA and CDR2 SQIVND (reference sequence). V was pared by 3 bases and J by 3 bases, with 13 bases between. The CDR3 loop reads CASSIDPGLTDTQYF. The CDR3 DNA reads TGTGCCAGTAGTATCGATCCGGGTTTGACAGATACGCAGTATTTT. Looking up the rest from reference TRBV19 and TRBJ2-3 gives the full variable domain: DGGITQSPKYLFRKEGQNVTLSCEQNLNHDAMYWYRQDPGQGLRLIYYSQIVNDFQKGDIAEGYSVSREKKESFPLTVTSAQKNPTAFYLCASSIDPGLTDTQYFGPGTRLTVL.